This T cell receptor beta chain derives from a study of blood T cell repertoires in COVID-19. The data were produced by immunoSEQ multiplex PCR, yet TCRdb's version contains in-frame clones alone and is incomplete. The data contain some 350,000 clones, roughly 86% of them singletons. V shed 11 bases and J 2 bases; nucleotides not matched to a gene: 14. The CDR3 runs to 16 residues. The germline V gene has CDR1 SEHNR and CDR2 FQNEAQ (reference sequence). Material: peripheral blood. The chain is built from TRBV7-9 and TRBJ2-3; 9 positions agree with TRBD2. The sequence came from a human donor in a cohort sampled during active COVID-19. The CDR3 loop is CAHSRGLAGITDTQYF. The CDR3 DNA reads as TGTGCCCACTCCCGGGGCCTAGCGGGAATCACAGATACGCAGTATTTT.